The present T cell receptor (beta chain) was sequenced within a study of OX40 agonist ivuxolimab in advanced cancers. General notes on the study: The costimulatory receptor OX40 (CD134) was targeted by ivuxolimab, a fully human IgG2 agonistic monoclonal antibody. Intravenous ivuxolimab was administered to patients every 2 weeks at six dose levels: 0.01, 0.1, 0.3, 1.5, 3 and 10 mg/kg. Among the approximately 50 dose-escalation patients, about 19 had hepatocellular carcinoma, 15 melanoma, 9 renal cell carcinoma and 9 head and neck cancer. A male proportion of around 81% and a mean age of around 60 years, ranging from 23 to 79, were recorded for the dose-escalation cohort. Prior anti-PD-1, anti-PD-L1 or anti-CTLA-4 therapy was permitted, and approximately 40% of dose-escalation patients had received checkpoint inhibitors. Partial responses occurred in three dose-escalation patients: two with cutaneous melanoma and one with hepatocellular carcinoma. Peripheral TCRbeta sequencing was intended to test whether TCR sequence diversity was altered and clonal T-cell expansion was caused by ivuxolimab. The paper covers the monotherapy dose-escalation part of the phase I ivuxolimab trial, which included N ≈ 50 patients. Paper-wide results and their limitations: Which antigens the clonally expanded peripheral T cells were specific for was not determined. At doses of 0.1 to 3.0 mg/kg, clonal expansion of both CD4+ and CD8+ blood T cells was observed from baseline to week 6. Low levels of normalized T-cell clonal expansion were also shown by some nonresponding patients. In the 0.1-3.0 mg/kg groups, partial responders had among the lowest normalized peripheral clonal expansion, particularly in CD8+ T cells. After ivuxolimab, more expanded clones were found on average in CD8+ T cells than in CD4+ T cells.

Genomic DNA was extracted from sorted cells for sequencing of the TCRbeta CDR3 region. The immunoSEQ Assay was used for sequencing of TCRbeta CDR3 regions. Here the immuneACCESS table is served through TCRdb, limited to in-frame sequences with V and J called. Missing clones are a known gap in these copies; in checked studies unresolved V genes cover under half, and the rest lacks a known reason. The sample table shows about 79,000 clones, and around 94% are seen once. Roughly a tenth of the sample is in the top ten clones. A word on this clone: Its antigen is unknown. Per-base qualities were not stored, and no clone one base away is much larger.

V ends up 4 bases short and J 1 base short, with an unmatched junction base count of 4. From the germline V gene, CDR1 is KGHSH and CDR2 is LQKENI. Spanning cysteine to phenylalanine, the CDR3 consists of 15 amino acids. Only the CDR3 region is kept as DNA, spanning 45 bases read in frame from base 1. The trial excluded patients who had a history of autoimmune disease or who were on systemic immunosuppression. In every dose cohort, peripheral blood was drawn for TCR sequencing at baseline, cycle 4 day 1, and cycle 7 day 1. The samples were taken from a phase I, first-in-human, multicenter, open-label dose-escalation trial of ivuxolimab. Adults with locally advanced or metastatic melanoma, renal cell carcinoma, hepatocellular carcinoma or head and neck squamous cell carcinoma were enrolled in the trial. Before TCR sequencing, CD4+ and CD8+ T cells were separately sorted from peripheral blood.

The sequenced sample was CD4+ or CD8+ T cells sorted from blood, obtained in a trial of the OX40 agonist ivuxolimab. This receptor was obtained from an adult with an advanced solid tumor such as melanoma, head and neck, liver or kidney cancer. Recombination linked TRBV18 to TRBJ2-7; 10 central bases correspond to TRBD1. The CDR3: CASSLAGQGSYEQYF. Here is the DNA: TGTGCCAGCTCACTAGCGGGACAGGGGTCCTACGAGCAGTACTTC.